This T cell receptor (beta chain) stems from a study of T-cell reconstitution after alpha-beta-depleted transplantation in children. V lost 7 bases and J lost 3, with 12 bases in between. Germline CDR1 is SQVTM and CDR2 is ANQGSEA. This CDR3 has 12 residues. Unique molecular identifiers were incorporated into the prepared TCRbeta library. TCRdb ran MiXCR on the PCR reads and lists one entry per CDR3 protein. Of around 300,000 distinct CDR3 sequences in the sample, 10% were seen once. This clonotype was picked up many times. Its antigen is not identified. General study findings and limits: At the one-year point after transplant, T-cell counts and TCRbeta diversity were found to come mostly from T cells that had been newly produced. Elevated TCRbeta diversity at day 60 was traced, in some patients, to surviving recipient T cells and thymic progenitors. In patients about two months after transplant, alpha-beta T cells reportedly arose from several hundred expanded graft clones.

Material: PBMCs, obtained before TCRalphabeta/CD19-depleted stem cell transplant. The chain employs TRBV29-1 and TRBJ2-5; unclear D gene. This receptor was taken from a boy in the first two years of life with acute myeloid leukemia, due to receive a stem cell transplant. The CDR3 protein is CSDNSVKETQYF. The CDR3 nucleotides read TGCAGCGACAACAGTGTAAAAGAGACCCAGTACTTC.